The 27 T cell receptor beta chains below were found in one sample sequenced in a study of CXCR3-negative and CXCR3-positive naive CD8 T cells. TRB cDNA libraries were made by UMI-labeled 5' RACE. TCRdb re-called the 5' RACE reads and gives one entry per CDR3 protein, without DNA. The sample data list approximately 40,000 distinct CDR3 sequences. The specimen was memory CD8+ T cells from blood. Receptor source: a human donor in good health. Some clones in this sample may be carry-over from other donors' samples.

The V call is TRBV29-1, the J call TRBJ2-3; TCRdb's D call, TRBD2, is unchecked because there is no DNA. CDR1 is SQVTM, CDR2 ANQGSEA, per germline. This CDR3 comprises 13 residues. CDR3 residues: CSVEEAGRPEQYF.

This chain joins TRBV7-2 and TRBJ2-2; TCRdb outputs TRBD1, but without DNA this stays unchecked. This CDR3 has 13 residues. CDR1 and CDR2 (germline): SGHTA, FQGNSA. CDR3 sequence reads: CANPRGDTGELFF. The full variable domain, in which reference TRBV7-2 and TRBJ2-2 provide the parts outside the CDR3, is GAGVSQSPSNKVTEKGKDVELRCDPISGHTALYWYRQSLGQGLEFLIYFQGNSAPDKSGLPSDRFSAERTGGSVSTLTIQRTQQEDSAVYLCANPRGDTGELFFGEGSRLTVL.

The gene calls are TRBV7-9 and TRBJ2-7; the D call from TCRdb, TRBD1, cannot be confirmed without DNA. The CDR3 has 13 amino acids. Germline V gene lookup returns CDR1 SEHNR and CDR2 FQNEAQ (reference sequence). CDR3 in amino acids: CASSLAPRVEQYF.

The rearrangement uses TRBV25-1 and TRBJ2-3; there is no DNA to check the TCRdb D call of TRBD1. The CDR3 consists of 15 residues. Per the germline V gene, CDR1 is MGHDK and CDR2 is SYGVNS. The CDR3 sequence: CASSGTGGAADTQYF.

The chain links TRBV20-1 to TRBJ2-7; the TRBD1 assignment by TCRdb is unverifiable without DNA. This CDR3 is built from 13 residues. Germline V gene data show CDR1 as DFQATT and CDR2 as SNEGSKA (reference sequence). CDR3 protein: CSARDGDRPEQYF.

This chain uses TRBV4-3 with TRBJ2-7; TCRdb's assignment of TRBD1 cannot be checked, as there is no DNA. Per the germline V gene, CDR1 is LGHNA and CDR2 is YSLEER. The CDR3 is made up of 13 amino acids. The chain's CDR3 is CASSQDGGYEQYF.

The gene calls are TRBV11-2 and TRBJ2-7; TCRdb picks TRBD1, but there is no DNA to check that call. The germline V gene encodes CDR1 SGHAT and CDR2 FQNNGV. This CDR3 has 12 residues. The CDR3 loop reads CASSWGTYEQYF.

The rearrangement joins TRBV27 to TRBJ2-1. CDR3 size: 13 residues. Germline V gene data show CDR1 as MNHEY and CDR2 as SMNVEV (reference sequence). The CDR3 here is CASSLRVYNEQFF.

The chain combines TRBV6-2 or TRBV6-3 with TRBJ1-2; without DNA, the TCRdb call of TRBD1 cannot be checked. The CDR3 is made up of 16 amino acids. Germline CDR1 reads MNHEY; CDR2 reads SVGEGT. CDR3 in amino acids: CASKERQGIYLDGYTF.

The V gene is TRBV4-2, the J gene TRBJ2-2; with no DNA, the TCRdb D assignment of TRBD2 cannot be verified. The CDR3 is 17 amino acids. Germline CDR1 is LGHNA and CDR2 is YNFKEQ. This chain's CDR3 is CATTVKPSGDTFGELFF.

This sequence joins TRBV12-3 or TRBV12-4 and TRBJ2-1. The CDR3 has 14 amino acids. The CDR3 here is CASTLTGLVDEQFF.

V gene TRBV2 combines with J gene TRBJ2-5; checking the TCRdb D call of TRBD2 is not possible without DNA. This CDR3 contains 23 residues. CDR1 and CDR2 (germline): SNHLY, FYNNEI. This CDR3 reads CASGVATGLGWLTTTRDQETQYF.

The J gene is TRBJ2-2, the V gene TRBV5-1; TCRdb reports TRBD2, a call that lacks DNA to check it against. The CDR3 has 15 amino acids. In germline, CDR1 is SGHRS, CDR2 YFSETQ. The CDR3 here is CASSSREGNTGELFF. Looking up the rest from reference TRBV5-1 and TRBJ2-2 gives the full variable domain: KAGVTQTPRYLIKTRGQQVTLSCSPISGHRSVSWYQQTPGQGLQFLFEYFSETQRNKGNFPGRFSGRQFSNSRSEMNVSTLELGDSALYLCASSSREGNTGELFFGEGSRLTVL.

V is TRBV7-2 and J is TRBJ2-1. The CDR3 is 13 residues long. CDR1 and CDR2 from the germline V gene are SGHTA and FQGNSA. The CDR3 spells CASSEAVYNEQFF.

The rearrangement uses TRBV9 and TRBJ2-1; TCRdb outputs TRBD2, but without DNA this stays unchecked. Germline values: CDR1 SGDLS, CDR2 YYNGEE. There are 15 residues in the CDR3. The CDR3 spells CASSSQAGGHNEQFF.

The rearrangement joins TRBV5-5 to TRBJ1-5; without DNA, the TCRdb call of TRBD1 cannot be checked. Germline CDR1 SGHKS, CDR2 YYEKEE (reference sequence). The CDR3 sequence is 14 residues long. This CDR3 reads CASSSQGAFQPQHF.

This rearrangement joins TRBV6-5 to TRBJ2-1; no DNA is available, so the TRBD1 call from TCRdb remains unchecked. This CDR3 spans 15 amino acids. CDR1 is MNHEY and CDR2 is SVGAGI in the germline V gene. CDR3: CASSIHGANYNEQFF.

CDR3 sequence: CASSYLISYEQYF. The chain couples TRBV6-2 or TRBV6-3 to TRBJ2-7. The CDR3 runs to 13 residues. The germline CDR1 and CDR2 sequences are MNHEY and SVGEGT.

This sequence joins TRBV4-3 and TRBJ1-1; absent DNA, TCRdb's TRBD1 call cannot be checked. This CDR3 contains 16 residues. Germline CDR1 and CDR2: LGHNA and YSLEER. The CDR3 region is CASSQFGQGMNTEAFF.

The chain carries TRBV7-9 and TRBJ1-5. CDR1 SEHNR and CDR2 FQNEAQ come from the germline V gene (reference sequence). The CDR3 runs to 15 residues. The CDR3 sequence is CASSSKDGSNQPQHF.

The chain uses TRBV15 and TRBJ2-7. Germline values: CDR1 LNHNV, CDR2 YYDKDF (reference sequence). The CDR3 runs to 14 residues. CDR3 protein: CATSSRDRTYEQYF.

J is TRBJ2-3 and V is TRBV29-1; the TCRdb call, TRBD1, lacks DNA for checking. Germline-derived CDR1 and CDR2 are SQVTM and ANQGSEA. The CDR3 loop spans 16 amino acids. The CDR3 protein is CSVEDPKGAGEDTQYF.

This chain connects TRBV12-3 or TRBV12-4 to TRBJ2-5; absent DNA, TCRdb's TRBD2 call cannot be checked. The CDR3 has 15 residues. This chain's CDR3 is CASRPSGGLQETQYF.

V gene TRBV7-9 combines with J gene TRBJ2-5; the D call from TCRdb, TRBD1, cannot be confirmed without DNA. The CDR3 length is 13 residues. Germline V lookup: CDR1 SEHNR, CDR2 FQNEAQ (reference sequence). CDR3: CATTYPGVETQYF.

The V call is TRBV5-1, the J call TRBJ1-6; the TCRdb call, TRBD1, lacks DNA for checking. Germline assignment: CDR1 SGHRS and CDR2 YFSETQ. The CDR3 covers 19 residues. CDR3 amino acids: CASSLEATGGDLNNSPLHF.

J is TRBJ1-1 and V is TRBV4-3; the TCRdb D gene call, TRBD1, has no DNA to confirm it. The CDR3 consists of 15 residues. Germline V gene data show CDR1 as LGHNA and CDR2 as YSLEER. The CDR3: CASSHLDRAFPEAFF.

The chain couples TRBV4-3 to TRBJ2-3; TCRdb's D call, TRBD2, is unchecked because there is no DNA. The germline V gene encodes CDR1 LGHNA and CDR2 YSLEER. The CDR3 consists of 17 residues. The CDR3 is CASSQDGATGETDTQYF.